This T cell receptor beta chain appears in the sequencing data of a study of OX40 agonist ivuxolimab in advanced cancers. Looking at the study overall: Ivuxolimab was an agonistic, fully human IgG2 monoclonal antibody directed against OX40 (CD134), a costimulatory receptor. In the dose-escalation cohort, around four fifths of patients were male, and the mean age was roughly 56 years with a range of roughly 23 to 79. Peripheral TCRbeta sequencing aimed to test whether ivuxolimab altered TCR sequence diversity and caused clonal T-cell expansion. Intravenous ivuxolimab was administered to patients every 2 weeks at six dose levels: 0.01, 0.1, 0.3, 1.5, 3 and 10 mg/kg. Partial responses were achieved by three dose-escalation patients, of whom one had hepatocellular carcinoma and two had cutaneous melanoma. The paper covers the monotherapy dose-escalation part of the phase I ivuxolimab trial, which included N ≈ 52 patients. Prior anti-PD-1, anti-PD-L1 or anti-CTLA-4 therapy was permitted, and less than 45% of dose-escalation patients had received checkpoint inhibitors. Of the roughly 50 dose-escalation patients, hepatocellular carcinoma was present in approximately 20, melanoma in some 15, renal cell carcinoma in 9 and head and neck cancer in 9.

Comment on this clone: Its specific antigen is unknown. It has no much larger one-base neighbor in the sample; base qualities were not kept.

Patients with autoimmune disease history or receiving systemic immunosuppression were excluded from the trial. Peripheral blood for TCR sequencing was drawn from every dose cohort at baseline, at cycle 4 day 1 and at cycle 7 day 1. Samples came from an open-label, multicenter, first-in-human phase I dose-escalation trial of ivuxolimab. Adults with locally advanced or metastatic melanoma, renal cell carcinoma, hepatocellular carcinoma or head and neck squamous cell carcinoma were enrolled in the trial. CD4+ and CD8+ T cells were sorted separately from peripheral blood before TCR sequencing. To sequence the TCRbeta CDR3 region, genomic DNA was isolated from the sorted cells. The immunoSEQ Assay was used to sequence the TCRbeta CDR3 regions. TCRdb obtained this table from immuneACCESS and retained in-frame rearrangements with V and J assigned. These tables miss some clones; where compared with another copy, unresolved V genes account for less than half of the shortfall, and the remainder is unexplained. The sample includes 45,000 or so clones, with 89% observed a single time. About 15% of the sample goes to the ten largest clones.

Results and caveats for the whole study, not just this receptor: Antigen specificity was not determined for the clonally expanded peripheral T cells. In the 0.1-3.0 mg/kg groups, partial responders were among the patients with the lowest normalized peripheral clonal expansion, particularly in CD8+ T cells. At doses of 0.1 to 3.0 mg/kg, clonal expansion of both CD4+ and CD8+ T cells in blood was seen between baseline and week 6. After ivuxolimab, expanded clones were on average more numerous among CD8+ T cells than among CD4+ T cells. Low levels of normalized T-cell clonal expansion were also seen in some patients who did not respond.

V lost 6 bases and J lost 5 bases; the stretch between them is 17 bases long. CDR1 and CDR2 are drawn from the germline V gene (reference sequence): MNHEY, SMNVEV. The CDR3, from cysteine to phenylalanine, totals 15 residues. The only DNA kept is the CDR3, 45 bases in frame from the first base. This specimen was CD4+ or CD8+ T cells sorted from blood, taken in a trial of the OX40 agonist ivuxolimab. The clonotype originates from an adult with an advanced solid tumor such as melanoma, head and neck, liver or kidney cancer. The sequence joins TRBV27 to TRBJ1-5, and TRBD1 may be the D gene, going by 6 matching bases. Here is the DNA: TGTGCCAGCAGCAATAGAATGACAGGCCATCAGCCCCAGCATTTT. Its coded protein is CASSNRMTGHQPQHF.